This passage covers 20 T cell receptor beta chains from one sample sequenced in a study of T cells expressing NK-cell markers. TCRdb reprocessed the 5' RACE reads and reports one entry per CDR3 protein, with no DNA. The table lists about half a million distinct CDR3 sequences. The sequencing input was blood T cells: a sorted CD56 or NKG2C T cell subset, CD4+ or CD8+ T cells, or bulk PBMC T cells (not recorded which). These receptors originate from a woman aged 45-60 years in good health.

V and J are TRBV9 and TRBJ2-2. The CDR3 loop spans 14 amino acids. Germline V lookup: CDR1 SGDLS, CDR2 YYNGEE. CDR3 in amino acids: CASSTRVNTGELFF.

CDR3 in amino acids: CAWSVQDSQPQHF. The J gene is TRBJ1-5, the V gene TRBV30. CDR3 length equals 13 residues. Germline V CDR1 and CDR2: GTSNPN, SVGIG (reference sequence).

The V and J genes are TRBV3-1 and TRBJ2-7; TCRdb designates TRBD2, a call that cannot be tested without DNA. In germline, CDR1 is LGHDT, CDR2 YNNKEL (reference sequence). The CDR3 totals 16 residues. The CDR3 protein is CASGGLAGGVSYEQYF.

V is TRBV27 and J is TRBJ2-7; TCRdb calls TRBD2, which cannot be checked without DNA. The CDR3 has 13 amino acids. Germline lookup yields CDR1 MNHEY and CDR2 SMNVEV (reference sequence). The CDR3 reads CASIGRGTYEQYF.

V gene TRBV5-1 combines with J gene TRBJ2-4; TCRdb proposes TRBD1, but this gene call is untestable without DNA. From germline, CDR1 is SGHRS and CDR2 YFSETQ. The CDR3 totals 17 residues. The CDR3 region is CASSWGGDPRTKNIQYF.

This chain joins TRBV5-1 and TRBJ2-3. This CDR3 is 13 amino acids long. Germline V gene data show CDR1 as SGHRS and CDR2 as YFSETQ. The CDR3 protein is CASSLQYTDTQYF. Looking up the rest from reference TRBV5-1 and TRBJ2-3 gives the full variable domain: KAGVTQTPRYLIKTRGQQVTLSCSPISGHRSVSWYQQTPGQGLQFLFEYFSETQRNKGNFPGRFSGRQFSNSRSEMNVSTLELGDSALYLCASSLQYTDTQYFGPGTRLTVL.

The chain joins TRBV12-3 or TRBV12-4 to TRBJ2-5. There are 13 residues in the CDR3. The CDR3 reads CASRKGLPETQYF.

The chain is built from TRBV20-1 and TRBJ1-1. Germline lookup yields CDR1 DFQATT and CDR2 SNEGSKA (reference sequence). The CDR3 is made up of 12 amino acids. CDR3: CSALKGNTEAFF.

The rearrangement uses TRBV29-1 and TRBJ2-1; no DNA is available, so the TRBD2 call from TCRdb remains unchecked. This CDR3 region has 14 residues. The V gene's germline CDR1 is SQVTM and CDR2 ANQGSEA. The CDR3: CSVEALAGLNEQFF.

V is TRBV4-2 and J is TRBJ2-2; the TCRdb D gene call, TRBD1, has no DNA to confirm it. The CDR3 is 18 residues long. CDR1 is LGHNA and CDR2 is YNFKEQ in the germline V gene. This CDR3 is CASSQDPSRGSPTGELFF.

CDR3 region: CASSFNDRSTSF. This chain joins TRBV28 and TRBJ2-7; TCRdb's D call, TRBD1, is unchecked because there is no DNA. From germline, CDR1 is MDHEN and CDR2 SYDVKM. The CDR3 loop spans 12 amino acids.

The chain links TRBV7-8 to TRBJ1-1; TCRdb proposes TRBD1, but this gene call is untestable without DNA. The CDR3 runs to 15 residues. Germline V gene sequence: CDR1 SGHVS, CDR2 FQNEAQ. The CDR3 sequence is CASSKRPRGTTEAFF.

The genes are TRBV7-8 and TRBJ2-2; TCRdb's assignment of TRBD1 cannot be checked, as there is no DNA. In germline, CDR1 is SGHVS, CDR2 FQNEAQ. There are 15 residues in the CDR3. Here the CDR3 reads CASTNRDRGRKRLFF.

The chain combines TRBV7-9 with TRBJ1-5. The CDR3 consists of 13 residues. Germline lookup yields CDR1 SEHNR and CDR2 FQNEAQ (reference sequence). CDR3 sequence reads: CASSSEIWQPQHF.

The chain has TRBV18 and TRBJ2-3; no DNA is available, so the TRBD2 call from TCRdb remains unchecked. The CDR3 contains 15 residues. Germline V gives CDR1 KGHSH, CDR2 LQKENI. CDR3 in amino acids: CASSPGSPRTDTQYF. Looking up the rest from reference TRBV18 and TRBJ2-3 gives the full variable domain: NAGVMQNPRHLVRRRGQEARLRCSPMKGHSHVYWYRQLPEEGLKFMVYLQKENIIDESGMPKERFSAEFPKEGPSILRIQQVVRGDSAAYFCASSPGSPRTDTQYFGPGTRLTVL.

The chain joins TRBV27 to TRBJ2-7; absent DNA, TCRdb's TRBD1 call cannot be checked. This CDR3 has 15 amino acids. The germline gives CDR1 MNHEY, CDR2 SMNVEV (reference sequence). The CDR3 sequence is CASRARGHLYYEQYF.

This sequence joins TRBV7-2 and TRBJ2-1. This CDR3 has 14 residues. Germline CDR1 and CDR2: SGHTA and FQGNSA. CDR3 sequence reads: CASRTQSSYNEQFF. Drawing the rest from reference TRBV7-2 and TRBJ2-1, the complete variable domain is GAGVSQSPSNKVTEKGKDVELRCDPISGHTALYWYRQSLGQGLEFLIYFQGNSAPDKSGLPSDRFSAERTGGSVSTLTIQRTQQEDSAVYLCASRTQSSYNEQFFGPGTRLTVL.

The gene calls are TRBV20-1 and TRBJ2-3. The CDR3 consists of 13 residues. The germline gives CDR1 DFQATT, CDR2 SNEGSKA (reference sequence). CDR3 sequence reads: CSAVRASTDTQYF.

The chain has TRBV4-1 and TRBJ2-4; TCRdb gives TRBD2 as the D gene, but with no DNA this cannot be confirmed. Germline V CDR1 and CDR2: MGHRA, YSYEKL. This CDR3 region has 15 residues. Here the CDR3 reads CASSQPSGSKNIQYF.

J is TRBJ2-1 and V is TRBV2; TCRdb names TRBD1, which stays unverified in the absence of DNA. In germline, CDR1 is SNHLY, CDR2 FYNNEI. This CDR3 has 15 amino acids. This chain's CDR3 is CASSERAGGPNEQFF.